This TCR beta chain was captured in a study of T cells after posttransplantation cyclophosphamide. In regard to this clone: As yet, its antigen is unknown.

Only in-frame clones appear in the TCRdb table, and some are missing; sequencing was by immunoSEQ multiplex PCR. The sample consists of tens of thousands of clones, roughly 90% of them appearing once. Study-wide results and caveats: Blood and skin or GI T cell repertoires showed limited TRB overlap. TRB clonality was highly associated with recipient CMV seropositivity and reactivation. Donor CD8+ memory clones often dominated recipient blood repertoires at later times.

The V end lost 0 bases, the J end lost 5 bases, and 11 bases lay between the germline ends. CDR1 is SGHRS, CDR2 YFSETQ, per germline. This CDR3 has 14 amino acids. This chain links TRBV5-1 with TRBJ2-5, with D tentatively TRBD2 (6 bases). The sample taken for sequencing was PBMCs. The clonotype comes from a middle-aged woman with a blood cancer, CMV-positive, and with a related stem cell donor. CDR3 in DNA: TGCGCCAGCAGCTTGGCCGGGGGTCGGGAGACCCAGTACTTC. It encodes CASSLAGGRETQYF.